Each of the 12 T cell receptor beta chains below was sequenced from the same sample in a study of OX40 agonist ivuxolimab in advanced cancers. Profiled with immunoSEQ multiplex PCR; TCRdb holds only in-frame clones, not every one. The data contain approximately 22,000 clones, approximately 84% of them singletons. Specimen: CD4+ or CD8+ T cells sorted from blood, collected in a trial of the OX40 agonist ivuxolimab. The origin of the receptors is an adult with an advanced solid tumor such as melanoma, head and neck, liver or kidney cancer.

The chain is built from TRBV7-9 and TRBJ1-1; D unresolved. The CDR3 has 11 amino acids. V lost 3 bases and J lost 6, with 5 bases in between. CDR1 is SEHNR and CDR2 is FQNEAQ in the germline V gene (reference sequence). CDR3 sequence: CASSFGSEAFF. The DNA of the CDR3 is TGTGCCAGCAGCTTCGGATCTGAAGCTTTCTTT.

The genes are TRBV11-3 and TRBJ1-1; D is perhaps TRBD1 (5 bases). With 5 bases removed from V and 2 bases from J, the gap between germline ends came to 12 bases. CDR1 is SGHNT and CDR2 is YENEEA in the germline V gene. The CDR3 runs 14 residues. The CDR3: CASSPIDSNTEAFF. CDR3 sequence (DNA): TGTGCCAGCAGCCCCATCGACAGTAACACTGAAGCTTTCTTT.

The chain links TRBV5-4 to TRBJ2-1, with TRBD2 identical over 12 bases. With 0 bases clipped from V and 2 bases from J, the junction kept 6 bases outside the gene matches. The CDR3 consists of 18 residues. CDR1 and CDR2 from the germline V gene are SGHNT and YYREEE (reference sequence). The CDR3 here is CASSLALAGGGTYNEQFF. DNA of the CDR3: TGTGCCAGCAGCTTGGCGCTAGCGGGAGGGGGGACCTACAATGAGCAGTTCTTC. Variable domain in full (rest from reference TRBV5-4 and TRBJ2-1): ETGVTQSPTHLIKTRGQQVTLRCSSQSGHNTVSWYQQALGQGPQFIFQYYREEENGRGNFPPRFSGLQFPNYSSELNVNALELDDSALYLCASSLALAGGGTYNEQFFGPGTRLTVL.

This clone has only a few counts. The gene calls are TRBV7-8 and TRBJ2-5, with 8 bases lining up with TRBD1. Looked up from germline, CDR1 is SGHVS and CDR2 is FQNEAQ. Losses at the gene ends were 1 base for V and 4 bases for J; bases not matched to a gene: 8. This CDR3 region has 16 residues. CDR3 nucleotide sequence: TGTGCCAGCAGCTTAGGGGGCGGACAGGGAAGAGAGACCCAGTACTTC. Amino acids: CASSLGGGQGRETQYF.

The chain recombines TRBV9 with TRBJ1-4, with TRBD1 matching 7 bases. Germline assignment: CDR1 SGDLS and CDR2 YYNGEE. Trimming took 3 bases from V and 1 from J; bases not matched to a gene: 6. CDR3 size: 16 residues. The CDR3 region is CASSATAGGTNEKLFF. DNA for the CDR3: TGTGCCAGCAGCGCGACTGCAGGGGGAACTAATGAAAAACTGTTTTTT.

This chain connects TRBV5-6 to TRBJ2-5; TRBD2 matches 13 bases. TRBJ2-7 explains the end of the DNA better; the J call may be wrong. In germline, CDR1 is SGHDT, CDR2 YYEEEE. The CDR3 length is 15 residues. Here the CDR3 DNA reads TGTGCCAGCAGCAAGGGACTAGCGGGGACCTACGAGCAGTACTTC. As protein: CASSKGLAGTYEQYF.

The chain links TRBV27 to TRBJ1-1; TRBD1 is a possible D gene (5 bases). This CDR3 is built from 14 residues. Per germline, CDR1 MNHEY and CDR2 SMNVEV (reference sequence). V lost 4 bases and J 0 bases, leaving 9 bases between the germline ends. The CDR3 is CASSWRGVNTEAFF. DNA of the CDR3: TGTGCCAGCAGTTGGAGAGGGGTGAACACTGAAGCTTTCTTT.

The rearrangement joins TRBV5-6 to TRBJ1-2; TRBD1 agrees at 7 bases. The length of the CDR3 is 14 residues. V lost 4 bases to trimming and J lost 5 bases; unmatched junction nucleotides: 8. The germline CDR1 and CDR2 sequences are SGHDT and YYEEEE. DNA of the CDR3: TGTGCCAGCAGCATAGGGACAGCCTATTATGGCTACACCTTC. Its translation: CASSIGTAYYGYTF.

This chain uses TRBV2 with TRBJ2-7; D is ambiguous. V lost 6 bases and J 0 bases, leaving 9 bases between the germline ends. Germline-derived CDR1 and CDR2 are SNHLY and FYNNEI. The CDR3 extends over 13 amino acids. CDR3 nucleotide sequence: TGTGCCAGCAGGGCCCTAATCTCCTACGAGCAGTACTTC. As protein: CASRALISYEQYF.

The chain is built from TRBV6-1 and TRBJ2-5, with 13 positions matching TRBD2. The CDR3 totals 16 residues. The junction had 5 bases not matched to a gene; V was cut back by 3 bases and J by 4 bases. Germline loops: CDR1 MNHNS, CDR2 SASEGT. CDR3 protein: CASSETSGRYGETQYF. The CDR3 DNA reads TGTGCCAGCAGTGAGACTAGCGGGAGGTACGGAGAGACCCAGTACTTC.

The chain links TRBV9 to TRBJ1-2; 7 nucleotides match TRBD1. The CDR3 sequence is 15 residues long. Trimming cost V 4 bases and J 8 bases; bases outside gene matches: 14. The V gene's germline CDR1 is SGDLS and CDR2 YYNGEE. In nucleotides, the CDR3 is TGTGCCAGCAGCAATCCTGCGGCAGGGGGAATGGGCTACACCTTC. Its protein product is CASSNPAAGGMGYTF.

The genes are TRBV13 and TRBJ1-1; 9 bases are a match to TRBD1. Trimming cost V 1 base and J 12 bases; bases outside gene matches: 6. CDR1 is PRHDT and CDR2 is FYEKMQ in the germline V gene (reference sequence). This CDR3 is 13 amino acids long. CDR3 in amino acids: CASSLAQGAPTFF. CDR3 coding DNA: TGTGCCAGCAGCTTAGCACAGGGGGCGCCCACTTTCTTT. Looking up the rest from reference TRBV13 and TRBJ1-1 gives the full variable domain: AAGVIQSPRHLIKEKRETATLKCYPIPRHDTVYWYQQGPGQDPQFLISFYEKMQSDKGSIPDRFSAQQFSDYHSELNMSSLELGDSALYFCASSLAQGAPTFFGQGTRLTVV.